A selection of T cell receptor beta chains follows, all from one sample in a study of T cell responses to AZD1222 COVID-19 vaccine. Profiling relied on immunoSEQ multiplex PCR, and the TCRdb table lists in-frame clones only, not all of them. The sample has over 100,000 clones, approximately 92% seen once. Material: peripheral blood, obtained on day 0 of AZD1222 vaccination. Receptors originate from an adult in good health. CDR3s include the opening cysteine and the closing phenylalanine or tryptophan. The D gene is left open where the match is weak. Part of the rows lack a size; the others show once, few, many or a class for expanded clones.

once	TRBV28	TRBJ1-4	.	TGTGCCAGCAGTTCGGCGGGGAGTCGGGCCGAAAAACTGTTTTTT	CASSSAGSRAEKLFF
.	TRBV4-3	TRBJ1-1	TRBD1	TGCGCCAGCAGCCGCGGGACAGGGGGTGGGTTAAACACTGAAGCTTTCTTT	CASSRGTGGGLNTEAFF
once	TRBV24-1	TRBJ1-5	.	TGTGCCACCAGTGATCCCTGGGGCAATCAGCCCCAGCATTTT	CATSDPWGNQPQHF
.	TRBV4-3	TRBJ2-7	.	TGCGCCAGCAGCCAAGGGACGGGAGACTACGAGCAGTACTTC	CASSQGTGDYEQYF
.	TRBV7-2	TRBJ2-1	.	TGTGCCAGCGGGCAGGGGCCCTCGCGGGAGCAGTTCTTC	CASGQGPSREQFF
.	TRBV2	TRBJ2-7	TRBD1	TGTGCCAGCGATGGGACAGGGGGGTACGAGCAGTACTTC	CASDGTGGYEQYF
.	TRBV6-2/TRBV6-3	TRBJ1-2	.	TGTGCCAGCAGTTACTTGGAGGGGGACTATGGCTACACCTTC	CASSYLEGDYGYTF
.	TRBV27	TRBJ1-1	.	TGTGCCAGCAGTCCCGTGCGTTTCCGGGGTGAAGCTTTCTTT	CASSPVRFRGEAFF
.	TRBV19	TRBJ1-6	.	TGTGCCAGCTCGCCCGTGGGGGATCGGTCACCCCTCCACTTT	CASSPVGDRSPLHF
.	TRBV5-1	TRBJ2-5	TRBD1	TGCGCCAGCAGACCGGACAGGGGACGGGAGACCCAGTACTTC	CASRPDRGRETQYF
.	TRBV5-4	TRBJ2-7	TRBD1	TGTGCCAGCAGCTCGACAGGGTCCTACGAGCAGTACTTC	CASSSTGSYEQYF
.	TRBV7-6	TRBJ2-3	.	TGTGCCAGCAGCCCTGGACTCTCACTGGCAGATACGCAGTATTTT	CASSPGLSLADTQYF
.	TRBV13	TRBJ2-7	.	TGTGCCAGCAGCTTAGGTCTAGGGCTCGAGCAGTACTTC	CASSLGLGLEQYF
.	TRBV9	TRBJ2-3	.	TGTGCCAGCAGCGTAGGGTCGGGCCAAGATACGCAGTATTTT	CASSVGSGQDTQYF
.	TRBV5-6	TRBJ2-7	.	TGTGCCAGCAGCGGGGCTGGCGGCAGTCACTTC	CASSGAGGSHF
.	TRBV2	TRBJ2-7	.	TGTGCCAGCAAAGGCGATTGGGACGAGCAGTACTTC	CASKGDWDEQYF
.	TRBV7-9	TRBJ1-2	TRBD1	TGTGCCAGCAGTGTGGACAGGGGTCATGGCTACACCTTC	CASSVDRGHGYTF
.	TRBV5-5	TRBJ1-5	.	TGTGCCAGCAGCTTCGGGGGACTCGGCAATCAGCCCCAGCATTTT	CASSFGGLGNQPQHF
few	TRBV21-1	TRBJ1-5	.	TGTGCCAGCAGACTCGGGGGGCCGGGCAATCAGCCCCAGCATTTT	CASRLGGPGNQPQHF
.	TRBV24-1	TRBJ1-5	TRBD1	TGTGCCACCAGTGATGCGACAGGGGGTATAGGTCAGCCCCAGCATTTT	CATSDATGGIGQPQHF
.	TRBV4-2	TRBJ1-1	.	TGTGCCAGCAGCCAAGATGTGAGGGGGTACACTGAAGCTTTCTTT	CASSQDVRGYTEAFF
.	TRBV4-2	TRBJ2-7	.	TGTGCCAGCAGCCAGGGCCCCTACGAGCAGTACTTC	CASSQGPYEQYF
.	TRBV7-9	TRBJ2-2	.	TGTGCCAGCCCCAACCCCCCGCCAGGGGACACCGGGGAGCTGTTTTTT	CASPNPPPGDTGELFF
.	TRBV28	TRBJ2-1	.	TGTGCCACCCTGAGGGGAGTAAATGACAATGAGCAGTTCTTC	CATLRGVNDNEQFF
.	TRBV10-3	TRBJ1-2	TRBD1	TGTGCCATCACCTCTACAGGGGGCGCGTACACCTTC	CAITSTGGAYTF
.	TRBV6-2/TRBV6-3	TRBJ2-7	TRBD1	TGTGCCAGCAGCCGACAGGGACCCTACGAGCAGTACTTC	CASSRQGPYEQYF
.	TRBV18	TRBJ1-4	.	TGTGCCAGCTCACCTGGGACGGAGCGGAATGAAAAACTGTTTTTT	CASSPGTERNEKLFF
few	TRBV5-5	TRBJ1-2	TRBD1	TGTGCCAGCAGCGAGGGGGTCCTTACAGGGGTGGATGGCTACACCTTC	CASSEGVLTGVDGYTF
.	TRBV11-2	TRBJ1-4	.	TGTGCCAGCAGCTTAGGGCCAAGCCATAGTGAAAAACTGTTTTTT	CASSLGPSHSEKLFF
.	TRBV19	TRBJ2-6	.	TGTGCCAGTAGTATAGCCACGCTAGCGGAAGGGGGCGGTGGGGCCAACGTCCTGACTTTC	CASSIATLAEGGGGANVLTF
.	TRBV7-8	TRBJ2-1	TRBD1	TGTGCCAGCAGCTTTCGGAGACAGGGGATCGGCAATGAGCAGTTCTTC	CASSFRRQGIGNEQFF
.	TRBV7-2	TRBJ2-5	TRBD2	TGTGCCAGCAGCTCGGGACTAGCGGGAGGGGAGACCCAGTACTTC	CASSSGLAGGETQYF
.	TRBV5-4	TRBJ2-1	TRBD2	TGTGCCAGCAGCTCAACTAGCGAACTATACAATGAGCAGTTCTTC	CASSSTSELYNEQFF
.	TRBV6-1	TRBJ1-6	TRBD1	TGTGCCAGCAGTGCCGGACAGGGGGCGGGGATTTCACCCCTCCACTTT	CASSAGQGAGISPLHF
.	TRBV28	TRBJ2-1	.	TGTGCCAGCAGTAAGTGGGGGTTTGGCGATGAGCAGTTCTTC	CASSKWGFGDEQFF
.	TRBV6-2/TRBV6-3	TRBJ2-7	TRBD2	TGTGCCAGCAGTTACCCGGGGGGGATGCGCTACGAGCAGTACTTC	CASSYPGGMRYEQYF
.	TRBV7-6	TRBJ1-4	.	TGTGCCAGCAGCATCGATGGCGGGGGGCTTAATGAAAAACTGTTTTTT	CASSIDGGGLNEKLFF
.	TRBV19	TRBJ1-1	.	TGTGCCAGTAGCCTCCTGTACGGCCGGGGCACTGAAGCTTTCTTT	CASSLLYGRGTEAFF
.	TRBV5-1	TRBJ1-1	.	TGCGCCAGCAGCTTGCGGGGGGGCAACACTGAAGCTTTCTTT	CASSLRGGNTEAFF
.	TRBV3-1/TRBV3-2	TRBJ1-6	.	TGTGCCAGCAGCTCTTCTCTTACGTCACCCCTCCACTTT	CASSSSLTSPLHF
.	TRBV11-2	TRBJ2-1	.	TGTGCCAGCAGCTCGCGACTGATCAATGAGCAGTTCTTC	CASSSRLINEQFF
medium-sized	TRBV24-1	TRBJ2-3	.	TGTGCCACCAGGGAAGCGGCGAGCACAGATACGCAGTATTTT	CATREAASTDTQYF
.	TRBV29-1	TRBJ2-3	.	TGCAGCGCCATCCACTCGGGGCCCTTCACAGATACGCAGTATTTT	CSAIHSGPFTDTQYF
.	TRBV27	TRBJ2-3	TRBD1	TGTGCCAGCAGTTCAGAGGGGGCGCGAGATACGCAGTATTTT	CASSSEGARDTQYF
.	TRBV29-1	TRBJ2-1	.	TGCAGCGTAGATCAGACAGGTCTGAACAATGAGCAGTTCTTC	CSVDQTGLNNEQFF
.	TRBV27	TRBJ1-2	.	TGTGCCAGCAGTGGAAGCTACTATGGCTACACCTTC	CASSGSYYGYTF
.	TRBV28	TRBJ1-3	.	TGTGCCAGCCGTATAATGAGAGCCAACACCATATATTTT	CASRIMRANTIYF
once	TRBV5-1	TRBJ1-3	.	TGCGCCAGCAGCCCGGCCCCGTGGGGTGGAAACACCATATATTTT	CASSPAPWGGNTIYF
.	TRBV13	TRBJ1-5	.	TGTGCCAGCAGCTTGCCGGGGGGTGGTGGCAATCAGCCCCAGCATTTT	CASSLPGGGGNQPQHF
.	TRBV5-5	TRBJ1-1	.	TGTGCCAGCAGCTTGGCCGGGGGAGGAACTGAAGCTTTCTTT	CASSLAGGGTEAFF
.	TRBV3-1/TRBV3-2	TRBJ2-3	.	TGTGCCAGCAGCCAAGATGACGGAGTGGATACGCAGTATTTT	CASSQDDGVDTQYF
few	TRBV9	TRBJ2-7	TRBD1	TGTGCCAGCAGCGCGACAGGGGACGAGCAGTACTTC	CASSATGDEQYF